The 20 T cell receptor beta chains reported below all come from one sample, sequenced in a study of early T cells in non-severe SARS-CoV-2 infection. TCRdb re-called the 5' RACE reads with MiXCR, one entry per CDR3 protein. The top ten clones hold about 2.7% of a sample with 53,000 or so distinct CDR3 sequences, 10% to 15% of them seen once. The material was whole blood, obtained at baseline. The receptors were sampled from an adult who was a healthcare worker with PCR-confirmed SARS-CoV-2 infection or an uninfected control (not recorded which).

This chain links TRBV6-5 with TRBJ2-7, with TRBD2 matching over 8 bases. The CDR3 sequence is 16 residues long. Per the germline V gene, CDR1 is MNHEY and CDR2 is SVGAGI. V lost 4 bases, J lost 6 bases, and 14 bases stayed unmatched. The CDR3 coding sequence is TGTGCCAGCAGTTCTCTCCTTGGAGCGGGAGCGGGCGAGCAGTACTTC. Protein: CASSSLLGAGAGEQYF.

This rearrangement joins TRBV14 to TRBJ2-3, with 10 bases matching TRBD2. Germline loops: CDR1 SGHDN, CDR2 FVKESK. Trimming cost V 1 base and J 0 bases; bases outside gene matches: 10. The CDR3 loop spans 19 amino acids. The CDR3 loop is CASSQAAAGGPPSTDTQYF. CDR3 coding DNA: TGTGCCAGCAGCCAAGCAGCAGCGGGAGGGCCCCCTAGCACAGATACGCAGTATTTT.

In its sample, this clonotype was seen a few times. The chain recombines TRBV11-2 with TRBJ2-5; possibly TRBD2 for D (6 bases). V was pared by 4 bases and J by 5 bases, with 14 bases between. Germline V gives CDR1 SGHAT, CDR2 FQNNGV. The CDR3 sequence is 14 residues long. In nucleotides, the CDR3 is TGTGCCAGCAGCTCAAGAACTAGCAGTGAGACCCAGTACTTC. Residues: CASSSRTSSETQYF.

The table lists this clonotype with a few counts. V is TRBV7-2 and J is TRBJ2-3; 13 bases align to TRBD2. CDR3 size: 19 residues. Losses at the gene ends were 5 bases for V and 2 bases for J; bases not matched to a gene: 13. Germline assignment: CDR1 SGHTA and CDR2 FQGNSA. The CDR3 nucleotides are TGTGCCAGCAGCGCCCCGCGGGGACTAGCGGGGATATTCACAGATACGCAGTATTTT. Its translation: CASSAPRGLAGIFTDTQYF.

This clonotype occurred a few times. The rearrangement uses TRBV10-2 and TRBJ1-3; TRBD1 aligns across 7 bases. Germline CDR1 and CDR2: WSHSY and SAAADI. The CDR3 sequence is 15 residues long. V trimming: 5 bases; J trimming: 3 bases; junction bases outside the gene matches: 7. In DNA form, the CDR3 reads TGCGCCAGCAGTTCCCCCAACAGGGGTGGAAACACCATATATTTT. This encodes CASSSPNRGGNTIYF.

This clonotype was picked up a small number of times. The V gene is TRBV7-2, the J gene TRBJ2-7; D is unresolved. The CDR3 is 15 residues long. Germline V CDR1 and CDR2: SGHTA, FQGNSA. V lost 1 base, J lost 2 bases, and 12 bases lay in between. The CDR3 sequence is CASSLGPGPTYEQYF. CDR3 in DNA: TGTGCCAGCAGCTTAGGGCCGGGCCCGACCTACGAGCAGTACTTC.

The chain recombines TRBV24-1 with TRBJ1-5; D is possibly TRBD1 (6 bases). Trimming took 9 bases from V and 1 from J, leaving 12 bases between them. The CDR3 runs to 14 residues. CDR1 is KGHDR and CDR2 is SFDVKD in the germline V gene. The chain's CDR3 is CATAAGASNQPQHF. CDR3 nucleotides: TGTGCCACCGCGGCGGGGGCAAGCAATCAGCCCCAGCATTTT.

This clonotype occurred a few times. The chain recombines TRBV6-6 with TRBJ1-5; a possible D gene is TRBD1 (6 bases). V lost 10 bases, J lost 7 bases, and 26 bases lay in between. Germline lookup yields CDR1 MNHNY and CDR2 SVGAGI (reference sequence). This CDR3 spans 16 amino acids. The CDR3, as DNA: TGTGCCACTAGGTCTACGGGAGGAGGGGGGACGCAGCCCCAGCATTTT. Protein sequence: CATRSTGGGGTQPQHF.

This clonotype was seen a handful of times. The chain recombines TRBV5-4 with TRBJ2-1; TRBD1 is a possible D gene (6 bases). Germline-derived CDR1 and CDR2 are SGHNT and YYREEE (reference sequence). V was cut by 4 bases and J by 9 bases, with 11 bases left in between. This CDR3 comprises 12 residues. The CDR3 DNA is TGTGCCAGCAGCGCGCAGGGGATTGAGCAGTTCTTC. Its protein product is CASSAQGIEQFF.

The rearrangement links TRBV14 to TRBJ2-1; D tentatively fits TRBD1 or TRBD2 (5 bases each). CDR1 is SGHDN and CDR2 is FVKESK in the germline V gene. V was trimmed by 4 bases and J by 6 bases, leaving 16 bases between them. The CDR3 covers 15 residues. DNA of the CDR3: TGTGCCAGCAGCCTCTCGGGGACGACTGGCAATGAGCAGTTCTTC. It is translated as CASSLSGTTGNEQFF.

This clonotype was counted at least ten times. The CDR3 region has the DNA TGTGCCAGCAGTTACGGGGACAGTGAGCAGTTCTTC. Protein: CASSYGDSEQFF. This chain connects TRBV6-2 or TRBV6-3 to TRBJ2-1, with TRBD1 identical over 7 bases. Per the germline V gene, CDR1 is MNHEY and CDR2 is SVGEGT. J was trimmed by 9 bases and V by 2 bases; bases with no gene match: 1. The CDR3 spans 12 residues.

The chain is built from TRBV5-1 and TRBJ2-1; 11 bases are shared with TRBD2. Per germline, CDR1 SGHRS and CDR2 YFSETQ. Trimming cost V 4 bases and J 9 bases; bases outside gene matches: 15. There are 17 residues in the CDR3. The chain's CDR3 is CASSPPTSGSGGREQFF. Here the CDR3 DNA reads TGCGCCAGCAGCCCTCCCACTAGCGGGAGTGGTGGGCGTGAGCAGTTCTTC.

This clonotype was seen a few times. This chain joins TRBV18 and TRBJ2-2, with 11 bases matching TRBD2. Germline V CDR1 and CDR2: KGHSH, LQKENI. This CDR3 has 16 residues. Unmatched junction bases numbered 6, after V lost 3 bases and J lost 6 bases. The CDR3 coding sequence is TGTGCCAGCTCACCTAGCGGGAGGGCCGATCCCGGGGAGCTGTTTTTT. This encodes CASSPSGRADPGELFF.

Many counts were recorded for this clonotype. The V gene is TRBV12-3 or TRBV12-4, the J gene TRBJ1-1; 8 bases fit TRBD1. V trimming: 3 bases; J trimming: 5 bases; junction bases outside the gene matches: 11. CDR3 size: 16 residues. The CDR3 DNA reads as TGTGCCAGCAGTTTCCCGGACAGGGATATGGGGACTGAAGCTTTCTTT. Protein: CASSFPDRDMGTEAFF.

Only a few counts were recorded for this clonotype. V gene TRBV5-4 combines with J gene TRBJ2-4, with D maybe TRBD2 (6 bases). CDR3 size: 14 residues. Trimming removed 4 bases at V and 7 bases at J, with 15 bases between. Germline V lookup: CDR1 SGHNT, CDR2 YYREEE (reference sequence). CDR3 region: CASSTGGVWNIQYF. The CDR3 DNA is TGTGCCAGCAGCACTGGCGGGGTTTGGAACATTCAGTACTTC.

The chain uses TRBV15 and TRBJ2-3; perhaps TRBD2 as D (6 bases). Between the trimmed V and J ends, which lost 0 bases and 4 bases, there was a span of 20 bases. This CDR3 is built from 18 residues. Germline values: CDR1 LNHNV, CDR2 YYDKDF (reference sequence). The CDR3 DNA reads TGTGCCACCAGCAGAGAACTCCTAGCGAGAGATTTATCAGATACGCAGTATTTT. Its translation is CATSRELLARDLSDTQYF.

The chain recombines TRBV7-2 with TRBJ2-6; D might be TRBD1 or TRBD2, each matching 5 bases. V was pared by 4 bases and J by 1 base, with 11 bases between. The CDR3 sequence is 16 residues long. Germline V CDR1 and CDR2: SGHTA, FQGNSA. The CDR3 DNA is TGTGCCAGCAGCTGGGGACGGACTTCTGGGGCCAACGTCCTGACTTTC. Its protein product is CASSWGRTSGANVLTF.

At least ten counts were recorded for this clonotype. This rearrangement joins TRBV18 to TRBJ2-2; D unclear. Germline V lookup: CDR1 KGHSH, CDR2 LQKENI. V gave up 1 base and J gave up 0 bases, with 3 bases separating them. CDR3 size: 14 residues. The CDR3 DNA reads TGTGCCAGCTCACCACAGCCGAACACCGGGGAGCTGTTTTTT. The encoded protein is CASSPQPNTGELFF.

This clonotype was detected a few times. This sequence joins TRBV29-1 and TRBJ2-7; 10 bases are shared with TRBD1. CDR1 and CDR2 from the germline V gene are SQVTM and ANQGSEA. V dropped 3 bases and J dropped 3; count of bases not matched to a gene: 2. CDR3 length equals 13 residues. In nucleotides, the CDR3 is TGCAGCGTTGATGGGGACAGGGGCTACGAGCAGTACTTC. It encodes CSVDGDRGYEQYF.

This clonotype appeared once. The V gene is TRBV20-1, the J gene TRBJ1-3; tentatively, D is TRBD1 (6 bases). The CDR3 consists of 15 residues. V gave up 0 bases and J gave up 8 bases, with 17 bases separating them. The germline gives CDR1 DFQATT, CDR2 SNEGSKA (reference sequence). The CDR3 DNA reads TGCAGTGCTAGAGATGGGGGCGGATCGGGGCACACCATATATTTT. This translates into CSARDGGGSGHTIYF.